The present entry profiles one T cell receptor (beta chain) with its context. The antigen is not known. The data were taken from a study of T cell responses to AZD1222 COVID-19 vaccine. Looking at the study overall: Second-dose intervals of approximately 4 or approximately 12 weeks were pooled.

Clones were read by immunoSEQ multiplex PCR, and TCRdb kept only the in-frame ones, dropping some. This sample has 55,000 to 75,000 clones, with 88% found just once. CDR3 length equals 20 residues. The germline CDR1 and CDR2 sequences are SGHNT and YYREEE (reference sequence). V shed 0 bases and J 6 bases; nucleotides not matched to a gene: 15. General study results and limits: Two AZD1222 doses significantly raised spike-specific TCR breadth and depth over controls.

This chain uses TRBV5-4 with TRBJ2-2, with 12 bases that match TRBD2. The clonotype comes from an adult in good health. The source was peripheral blood, collected on day 0 of AZD1222 vaccination. The CDR3 reads CASSLGGQGTSGRRSGELFF. CDR3 nucleotide sequence: TGTGCCAGCAGCTTGGGGGGACAGGGCACTAGCGGGAGGAGGTCCGGGGAGCTGTTTTTT.